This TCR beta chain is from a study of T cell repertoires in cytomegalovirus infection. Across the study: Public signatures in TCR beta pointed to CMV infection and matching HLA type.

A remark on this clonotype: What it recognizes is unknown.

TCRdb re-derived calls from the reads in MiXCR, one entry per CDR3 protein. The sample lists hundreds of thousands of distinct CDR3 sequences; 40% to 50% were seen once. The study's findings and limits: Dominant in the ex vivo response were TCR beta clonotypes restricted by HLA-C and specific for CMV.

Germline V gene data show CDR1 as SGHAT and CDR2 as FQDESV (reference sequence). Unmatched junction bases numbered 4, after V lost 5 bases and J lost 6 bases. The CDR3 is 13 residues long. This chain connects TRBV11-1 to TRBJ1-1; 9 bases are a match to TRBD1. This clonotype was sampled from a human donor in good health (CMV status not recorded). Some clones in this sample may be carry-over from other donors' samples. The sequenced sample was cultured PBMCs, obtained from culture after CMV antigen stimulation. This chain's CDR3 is CASSRDRDAEAFF. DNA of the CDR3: TGTGCCAGCAGCCGGGACAGGGACGCTGAAGCTTTCTTT.